Shown below are 15 T cell receptor beta chains from a single sample sequenced in a study of blood T cell repertoires in COVID-19. Some clones are missing from TCRdb's copy, which holds only in-frame ones; the method was immunoSEQ multiplex PCR. The sample shows about 270,000 clones, 75% to 90% of them seen only once. Sequencing was performed on peripheral blood. These receptors all come from a woman in her 70s with acute or convalescent COVID-19.

This clone has only one observation. This sequence joins TRBV6-1 and TRBJ2-3; a weak D match, TRBD1 (5 bases). Germline CDR1 MNHNS, CDR2 SASEGT. This CDR3 region has 16 residues. Deletions cut 3 bases from V and 3 bases from J, with 16 bases between. The CDR3 nucleotides read TGTGCCAGCAGTGACCTCCAGGGTAGGCTTACAGATACGCAGTATTTT. Protein sequence: CASSDLQGRLTDTQYF.

The chain recombines TRBV10-3 with TRBJ1-3; 8 nucleotides match TRBD1. V shed 6 bases and J 4 bases; nucleotides not matched to a gene: 11. There are 16 residues in the CDR3. Germline loops: CDR1 ENHRY, CDR2 SYGVKD. This CDR3 is CAIRTTGAGFGNTIYF. The CDR3 coding sequence is TGTGCCATCAGGACGACAGGGGCCGGGTTCGGAAACACCATATATTTT.

The chain employs TRBV5-1 and TRBJ1-1, with 8 nucleotides matching TRBD1. V lost 7 bases, J lost 3 bases, and 5 bases stayed unmatched. This CDR3 region has 13 residues. The germline V gene encodes CDR1 SGHRS and CDR2 YFSETQ. CDR3 amino acids: CASGDRGHTEAFF. CDR3 nucleotide sequence: TGCGCCAGCGGAGACAGGGGACACACTGAAGCTTTCTTT.

The V gene is TRBV2, the J gene TRBJ1-1, with 7 bases identical to TRBD1. V dropped 1 base and J dropped 4; count of bases not matched to a gene: 3. The CDR3 is made up of 14 amino acids. CDR1 and CDR2 (germline): SNHLY, FYNNEI. The CDR3 coding sequence is TGTGCCAGCAGTGAAGGCCCAGGGGGCACTGAAGCTTTCTTT. It is translated as CASSEGPGGTEAFF.

CDR3 DNA: TGTGCCAGCAGCTTGGGCGGGGGGGCCGCAGATACGCAGTATTTT. It translates to CASSLGGGAADTQYF. The genes are TRBV5-5 and TRBJ2-3, with TRBD2 matching over 9 bases. Trimming at V came to 0 bases and at J to 4 bases, leaving 3 bases not matched to a gene. This CDR3 has 15 residues. From germline, CDR1 is SGHKS and CDR2 YYEKEE (reference sequence).

The CDR3 protein is CASSNRVKGAYGYTF. In DNA form, the CDR3 reads TGTGCCAGCAGCAACCGGGTCAAAGGGGCCTATGGCTACACCTTC. V and J are TRBV5-5 and TRBJ1-2, with D possibly being TRBD1 (5 bases). The germline gives CDR1 SGHKS, CDR2 YYEKEE (reference sequence). Trimming removed 4 bases from V and 4 bases from J, with 17 bases in between. The CDR3 is 15 residues long.

The chain recombines TRBV5-1 with TRBJ2-5, with TRBD2 matching 8 bases. V was pared by 4 bases and J by 5 bases, with 7 bases of the junction left unmatched. This CDR3 comprises 14 residues. Germline CDR1 and CDR2: SGHRS and YFSETQ. Written as DNA, the CDR3 is TGCGCCAGCAGCGTCGGGGGGGTCCGGGAGACCCAGTACTTC. It yields the protein CASSVGGVRETQYF. The full variable domain, rest sourced from reference TRBV5-1 and TRBJ2-5, is KAGVTQTPRYLIKTRGQQVTLSCSPISGHRSVSWYQQTPGQGLQFLFEYFSETQRNKGNFPGRFSGRQFSNSRSEMNVSTLELGDSALYLCASSVGGVRETQYFGPGTRLLVL.

The chain has TRBV5-1 and TRBJ1-1; D gene ambiguous. The germline V gene has CDR1 SGHRS and CDR2 YFSETQ. The CDR3 runs to 14 residues. Trimming left V 4 bases short and J 5 bases short, with 15 bases between. The CDR3 protein is CASSLDGGGTEAFF. Here the CDR3 DNA reads TGCGCCAGCAGCCTAGACGGAGGAGGTACTGAAGCTTTCTTT. The full variable domain, its missing parts supplied by reference TRBV5-1 and TRBJ1-1, is KAGVTQTPRYLIKTRGQQVTLSCSPISGHRSVSWYQQTPGQGLQFLFEYFSETQRNKGNFPGRFSGRQFSNSRSEMNVSTLELGDSALYLCASSLDGGGTEAFFGQGTRLTVV.

The chain combines TRBV3-1 (or the pseudogene TRBV3-2) with TRBJ2-5; D perhaps matches TRBD1 (5 bases). This CDR3 is built from 17 residues. Germline V lookup: CDR1 LGHDT, CDR2 YNNKEL (reference sequence). V lost 4 bases to trimming and J lost 0 bases, with 18 bases between them. The CDR3 DNA reads as TGTGCCAGCAGCCGACAATCCATAATACAGGACCAAGAGACCCAGTACTTC. Translating it yields CASSRQSIIQDQETQYF.

V usage is TRBV10-2 and J usage is TRBJ1-2; no clear D gene. V gave up 7 bases and J gave up 3 bases, with 9 bases separating them. Germline CDR1 is WSHSY and CDR2 is SAAADI. The CDR3 loop spans 12 amino acids. CDR3 nucleotides: TGCGCCAGCAAAGGACTCGACTATGGCTACACCTTC. Protein product: CASKGLDYGYTF.

This clone occurred many times. The chain has TRBV4-1 and TRBJ1-6, with a possible D match to TRBD1 (6 bases). The germline gives CDR1 MGHRA, CDR2 YSYEKL. Between the trimmed V and J ends, which lost 3 bases and 14 bases, there was a span of 20 bases. This CDR3 is 15 amino acids long. The CDR3 DNA follows: TGCGCCAGCAGCCAGAATCCCGGACAGCCCTCGGCCCTCCACTTT. Its translation is CASSQNPGQPSALHF.

CDR3 nucleotides: TGTGCCAGCAAGGGGGGGGCGGCGACCCAGTACTTC. Protein product: CASKGGAATQYF. V gene TRBV6-5 combines with J gene TRBJ2-5; possible D gene TRBD2, 7 bases. This CDR3 spans 12 amino acids. In germline, CDR1 is MNHEY, CDR2 SVGAGI. Trimming shortened V by 7 bases and J by 7 bases, and 13 bases separated the two germline ends.

The chain uses TRBV5-1 and TRBJ2-3; 8 positions match TRBD2. The CDR3 has 14 residues. Germline V gene sequence: CDR1 SGHRS, CDR2 YFSETQ. V dropped 4 bases and J dropped 3; count of bases not matched to a gene: 4. CDR3 sequence: CASSVAGTTDTQYF. The CDR3 DNA reads TGCGCCAGCAGCGTAGCGGGGACAACAGATACGCAGTATTTT. Full variable domain (remainder filled in from reference TRBV5-1 and TRBJ2-3): KAGVTQTPRYLIKTRGQQVTLSCSPISGHRSVSWYQQTPGQGLQFLFEYFSETQRNKGNFPGRFSGRQFSNSRSEMNVSTLELGDSALYLCASSVAGTTDTQYFGPGTRLTVL.

The chain links TRBV11-2 to TRBJ1-2; possible D gene TRBD1, 6 bases. Germline-derived CDR1 and CDR2 are SGHAT and FQNNGV. Trimming took off 5 bases at V and 0 bases at J, with 13 bases between the two ends. The CDR3 consists of 15 residues. CDR3 protein: CASSLGQRPNYGYTF. For the CDR3, the DNA is TGTGCCAGCAGCCTTGGACAGCGGCCTAACTATGGCTACACCTTC.

This clone was counted between two and nine times. The chain joins TRBV7-9 to TRBJ1-2; D possibly corresponds to TRBD1 (5 bases). The germline CDR1 and CDR2 sequences are SEHNR and FQNEAQ (reference sequence). The CDR3 is 15 amino acids. Trimming cost V 6 bases and J 4 bases, with 18 bases left between them. In nucleotides, the CDR3 is TGTGCCAGCAGTTCTCCGGGACTTTCCCGCTATGGCTACACCTTC. The encoded protein is CASSSPGLSRYGYTF.